This is a list of T cell receptor beta chains from one sample in a study of STAT5B mutations in CD4+ large granular lymphocyte leukemia. TCRdb keeps only in-frame clones here, not all; method: immunoSEQ multiplex PCR. The sample has 2,500 to 3,000 clones, roughly 78% seen once; the top ten hold around 89%. Sequencing input: PBMCs. The receptors were gathered from a woman in her 70s with CD4+ T-cell large granular lymphocyte leukemia. Both conserved end residues are trimmed from each CDR3.

>TRBJ2-1|TRBV6-1
ASSDTLDSHEQF
>TRBJ2-5|TRBV7-2
ASSLAGGEQETQY
>TRBJ1-2|TRBV4-3
ASSQAAGSATGYT
>TRBJ2-7|TRBV27
ASSLGRTAPGEQY
>TRBJ2-7|TRBV5-4
ASSPGAERGNEQY
>TRBJ2-7|TRBV5-1
ASSLGDKSAYEQY
>TRBJ1-1|TRBV7-2
ASSLGGGTEAF
>TRBJ1-5|TRBV12-5
ASEEGSVRQPQH
>TRBJ1-1|TRBV12-5
ASGSTGGAEAF
>TRBJ2-2|TRBV4-3
ASSPGLAGGQAGELF
>TRBJ2-4|TRBV27
ASSPNQGRDIQY
>TRBJ2-1|TRBV9
ASSVQGGNEQF
>TRBJ2-7|TRBV4-3
ASSRDNYEQY
>TRBJ2-2|TRBV9
ASSVRQREGELF
>TRBJ2-2|TRBV10-3
AISFGGELF
>TRBJ1-5|TRBV2
ASTIQMGNQPQH
>TRBJ1-1|TRBV6-5
ASSSGHTEAF
>TRBJ2-2|TRBV6-1
ASSEAPTNTGELF
>TRBJ2-5|TRBV4-1
ASSQDGRAGETQY
>TRBJ1-5|TRBV4-1
ASSPYSGAHSNQPQH
>TRBJ1-2|TRBV4-1
ASSQGQGSYGYT
>TRBJ1-5|TRBV28
ASSSRGNSNQPQH
>TRBJ2-6|TRBV2
ASNSGTGPSGANVLT
>TRBJ2-2|TRBV5-1
ASSGQVPGELF
>TRBJ2-1|TRBV5-1
ASTFLNEQF
>TRBJ2-3|TRBV6-1
ASSVLGRVDTQY
>TRBJ2-7|TRBV6-1
ASSIGTTYEQY